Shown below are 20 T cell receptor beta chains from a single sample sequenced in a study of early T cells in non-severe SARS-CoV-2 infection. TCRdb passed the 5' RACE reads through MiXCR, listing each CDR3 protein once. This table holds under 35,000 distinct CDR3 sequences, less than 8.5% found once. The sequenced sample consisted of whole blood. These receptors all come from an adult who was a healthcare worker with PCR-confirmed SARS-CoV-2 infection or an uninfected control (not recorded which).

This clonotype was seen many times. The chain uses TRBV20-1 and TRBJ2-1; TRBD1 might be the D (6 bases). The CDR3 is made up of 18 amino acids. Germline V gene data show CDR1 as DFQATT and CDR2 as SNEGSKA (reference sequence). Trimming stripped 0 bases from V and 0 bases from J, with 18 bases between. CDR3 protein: CSAREPGQISSSYNEQFF. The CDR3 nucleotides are TGCAGTGCTAGAGAACCCGGACAGATAAGTAGCTCCTACAATGAGCAGTTCTTC.

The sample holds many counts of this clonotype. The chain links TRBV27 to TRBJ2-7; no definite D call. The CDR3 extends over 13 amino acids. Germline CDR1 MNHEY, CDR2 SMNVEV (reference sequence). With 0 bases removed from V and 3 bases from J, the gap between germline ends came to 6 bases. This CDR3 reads CASSLSANYEQYF. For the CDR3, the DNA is TGTGCCAGCAGTTTATCGGCCAACTACGAGCAGTACTTC.

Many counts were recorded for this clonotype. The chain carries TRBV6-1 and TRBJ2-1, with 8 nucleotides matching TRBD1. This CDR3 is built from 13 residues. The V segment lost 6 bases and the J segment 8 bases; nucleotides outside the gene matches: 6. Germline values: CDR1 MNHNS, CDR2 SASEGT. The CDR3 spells CASRGTGHDEQFF. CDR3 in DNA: TGTGCCAGCAGGGGGACAGGCCACGATGAGCAGTTCTTC.

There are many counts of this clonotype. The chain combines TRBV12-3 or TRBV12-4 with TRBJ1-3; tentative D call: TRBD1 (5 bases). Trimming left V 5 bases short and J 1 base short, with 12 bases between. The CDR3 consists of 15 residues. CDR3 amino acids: CASSPPGGSGNTIYF. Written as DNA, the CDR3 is TGTGCCAGCAGTCCCCCCGGGGGATCTGGAAACACCATATATTTT.

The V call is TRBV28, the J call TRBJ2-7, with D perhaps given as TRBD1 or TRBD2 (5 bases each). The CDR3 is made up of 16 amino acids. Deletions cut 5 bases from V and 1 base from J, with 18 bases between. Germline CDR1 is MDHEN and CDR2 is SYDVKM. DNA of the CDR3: TGTGCCAGCAGTCCCCGGCCGGGACGGTCATCCTACGAGCAGTACTTC. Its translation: CASSPRPGRSSYEQYF.

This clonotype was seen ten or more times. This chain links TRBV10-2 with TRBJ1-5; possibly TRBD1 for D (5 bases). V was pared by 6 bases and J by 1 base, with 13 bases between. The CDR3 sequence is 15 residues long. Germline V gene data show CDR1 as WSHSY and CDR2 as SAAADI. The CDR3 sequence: CASRTGGTSNQPQHF. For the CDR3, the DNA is TGCGCCAGCAGGACGGGGGGGACGAGCAATCAGCCCCAGCATTTT.

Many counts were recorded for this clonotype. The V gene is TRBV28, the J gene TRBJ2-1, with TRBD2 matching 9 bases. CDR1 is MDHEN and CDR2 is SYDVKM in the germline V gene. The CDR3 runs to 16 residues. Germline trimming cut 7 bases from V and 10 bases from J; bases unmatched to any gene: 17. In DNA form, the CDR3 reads TGTGCCAGCACTGCCCAGTGGGCGGGAGGGGTTCGGGAGCAGTTCTTC. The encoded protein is CASTAQWAGGVREQFF.

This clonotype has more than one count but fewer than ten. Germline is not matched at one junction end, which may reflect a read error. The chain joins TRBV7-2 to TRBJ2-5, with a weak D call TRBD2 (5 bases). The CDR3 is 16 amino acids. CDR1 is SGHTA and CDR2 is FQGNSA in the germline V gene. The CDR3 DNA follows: TGTGCCAGCAGCTTAGGTGCGTCAGCGGTGCAAGGGACCCAGTACTTC. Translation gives CASSLGASAVQGTQYF. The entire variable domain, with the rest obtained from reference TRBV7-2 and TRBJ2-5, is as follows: GAGVSQSPSNKVTEKGKDVELRCDPISGHTALYWYRQSLGQGLEFLIYFQGNSAPDKSGLPSDRFSAERTGGSVSTLTIQRTQQEDSAVYLCASSLGASAVQGTQYFGPGTRLLVL.

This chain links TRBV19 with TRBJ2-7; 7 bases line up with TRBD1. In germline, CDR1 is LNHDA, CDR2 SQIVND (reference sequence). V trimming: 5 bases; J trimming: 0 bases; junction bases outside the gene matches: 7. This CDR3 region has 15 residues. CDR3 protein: CASSPGDSSSYEQYF. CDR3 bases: TGTGCCAGTAGTCCTGGGGACAGCAGCTCCTACGAGCAGTACTTC.

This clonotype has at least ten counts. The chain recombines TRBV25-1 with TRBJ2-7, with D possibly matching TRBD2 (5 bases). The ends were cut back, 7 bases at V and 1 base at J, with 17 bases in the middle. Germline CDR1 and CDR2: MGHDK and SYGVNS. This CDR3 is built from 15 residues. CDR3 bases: TGTGCCAGCACTGCCCTGAGAAGCGGATCCTACGAGCAGTACTTC. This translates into CASTALRSGSYEQYF.

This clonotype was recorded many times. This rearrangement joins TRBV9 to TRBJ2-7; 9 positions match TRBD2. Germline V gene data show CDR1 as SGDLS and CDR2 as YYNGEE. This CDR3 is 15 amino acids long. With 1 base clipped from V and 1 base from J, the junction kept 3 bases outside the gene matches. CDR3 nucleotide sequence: TGTGCCAGCAGCGTATTAGCGGGAGCTTCCTACGAGCAGTACTTC. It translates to CASSVLAGASYEQYF.

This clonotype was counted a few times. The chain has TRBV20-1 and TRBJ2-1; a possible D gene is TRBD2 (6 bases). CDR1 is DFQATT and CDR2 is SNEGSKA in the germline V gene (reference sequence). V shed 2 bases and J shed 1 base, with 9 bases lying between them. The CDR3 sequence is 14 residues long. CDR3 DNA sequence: TGCAGTGCTAGAAGACGGGAGTCCTACAATGAGCAGTTCTTC. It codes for CSARRRESYNEQFF.

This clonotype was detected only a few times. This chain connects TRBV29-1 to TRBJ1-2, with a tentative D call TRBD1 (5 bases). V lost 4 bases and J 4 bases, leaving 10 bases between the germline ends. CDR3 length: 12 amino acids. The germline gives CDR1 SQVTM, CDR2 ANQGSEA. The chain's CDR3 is CSVVGGTYGYTF. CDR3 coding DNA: TGCAGCGTTGTGGGGGGAACCTATGGCTACACCTTC.

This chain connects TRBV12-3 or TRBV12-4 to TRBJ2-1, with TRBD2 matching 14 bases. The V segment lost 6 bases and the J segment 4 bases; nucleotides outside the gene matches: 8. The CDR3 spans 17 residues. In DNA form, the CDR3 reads TGTGCCAGCAGAAGGGGGACTAGCGGGAGTAGTTACAATGAGCAGTTCTTC. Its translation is CASRRGTSGSSYNEQFF.

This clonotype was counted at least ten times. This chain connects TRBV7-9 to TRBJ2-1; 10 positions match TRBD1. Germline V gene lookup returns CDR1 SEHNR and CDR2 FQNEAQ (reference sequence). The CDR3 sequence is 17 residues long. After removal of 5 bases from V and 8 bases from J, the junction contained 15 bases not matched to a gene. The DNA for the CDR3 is TGTGCCAGCAGCCGACGCGCCACCGGGACAGGGGCCGATGAGCAGTTCTTC. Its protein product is CASSRRATGTGADEQFF.

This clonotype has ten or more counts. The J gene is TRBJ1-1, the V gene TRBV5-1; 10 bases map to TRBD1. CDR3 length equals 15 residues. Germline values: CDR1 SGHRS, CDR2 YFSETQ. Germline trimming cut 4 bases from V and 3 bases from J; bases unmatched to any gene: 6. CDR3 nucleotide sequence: TGCGCCAGCAGCCCCTGGACAGGGGGTGACACTGAAGCTTTCTTT. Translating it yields CASSPWTGGDTEAFF. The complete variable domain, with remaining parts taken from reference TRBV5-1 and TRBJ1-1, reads KAGVTQTPRYLIKTRGQQVTLSCSPISGHRSVSWYQQTPGQGLQFLFEYFSETQRNKGNFPGRFSGRQFSNSRSEMNVSTLELGDSALYLCASSPWTGGDTEAFFGQGTRLTVV.

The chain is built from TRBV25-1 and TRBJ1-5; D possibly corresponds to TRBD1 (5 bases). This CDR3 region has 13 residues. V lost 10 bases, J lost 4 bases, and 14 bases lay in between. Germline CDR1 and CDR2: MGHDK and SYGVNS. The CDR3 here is CATGGFGNQPQHF. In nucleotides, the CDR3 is TGTGCCACGGGGGGTTTTGGTAATCAGCCCCAGCATTTT.

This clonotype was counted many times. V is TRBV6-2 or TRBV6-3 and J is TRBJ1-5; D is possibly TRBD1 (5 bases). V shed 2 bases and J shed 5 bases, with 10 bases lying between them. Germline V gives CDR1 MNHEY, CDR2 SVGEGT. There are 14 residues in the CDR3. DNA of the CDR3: TGTGCCAGCAGTTACATCAGGGTCGATCAGCCCCAGCATTTT. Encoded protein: CASSYIRVDQPQHF.

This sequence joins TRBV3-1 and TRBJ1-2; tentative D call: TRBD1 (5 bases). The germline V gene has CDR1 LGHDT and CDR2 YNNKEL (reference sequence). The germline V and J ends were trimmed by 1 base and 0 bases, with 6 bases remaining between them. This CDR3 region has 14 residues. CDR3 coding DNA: TGTGCCAGCAGCCAAGGGACATCTAACTATGGCTACACCTTC. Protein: CASSQGTSNYGYTF. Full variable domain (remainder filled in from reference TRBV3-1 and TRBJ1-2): DTAVSQTPKYLVTQMGNDKSIKCEQNLGHDTMYWYKQDSKKFLKIMFSYNNKELIINETVPNRFSPKSPDKAHLNLHINSLELGDSAVYFCASSQGTSNYGYTFGSGTRLTVV.

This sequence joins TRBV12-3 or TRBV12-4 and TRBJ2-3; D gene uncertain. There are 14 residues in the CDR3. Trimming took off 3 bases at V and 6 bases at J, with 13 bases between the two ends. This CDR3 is CASSLAASRDTQYF. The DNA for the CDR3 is TGTGCCAGCAGTTTGGCGGCCTCACGGGATACGCAGTATTTT.